What follows are 24 T cell receptor beta chains derived from one specimen sequenced in a study of blood T cell repertoires in COVID-19. TCRdb keeps only in-frame clones here, not all; method: immunoSEQ multiplex PCR. The sample records approximately 300,000 clones, 85% to 90% being singletons. The sequenced sample consisted of peripheral blood. The source is a woman between 50 and 59 years old with active or convalescent COVID-19.

The rearrangement links TRBV6-5 to TRBJ2-1; weak D call: TRBD2 (6 bases). Germline loops: CDR1 MNHEY, CDR2 SVGAGI. This CDR3 has 15 amino acids. V was clipped by 6 bases and J by 9 bases, with 21 bases between them. Here the CDR3 reads CASSYPGTSRGEQFF. In nucleotides, the CDR3 is TGTGCCAGCAGCTATCCCGGGACTTCTAGGGGTGAGCAGTTCTTC.

V usage is TRBV4-1 and J usage is TRBJ2-2, with D tentatively TRBD1 (6 bases). CDR3 length equals 17 residues. Trimming shortened V by 5 bases and J by 5 bases, and 21 bases separated the two germline ends. CDR1 is MGHRA and CDR2 is YSYEKL in the germline V gene. CDR3 in amino acids: CASSGDRGRTVTGELFF. The DNA of the CDR3 is TGCGCCAGCAGCGGAGACCGGGGACGGACAGTTACCGGGGAGCTGTTTTTT.

The chain is built from TRBV28 and TRBJ1-2, with D maybe TRBD1 (6 bases). Germline V gene lookup returns CDR1 MDHEN and CDR2 SYDVKM. This CDR3 region has 12 residues. The V gene lost 5 bases and the J gene lost 7 bases, with 11 bases spanning the gap. The CDR3 protein is CASSPTGFGYTF. CDR3 sequence (DNA): TGTGCCAGCAGTCCTACAGGGTTTGGCTACACCTTC.

The rearrangement joins TRBV9 to TRBJ2-1, with TRBD1 matching 9 bases. J gave up 8 bases and V 7 bases, and 7 bases lay outside the gene matches. The CDR3 runs to 13 residues. Germline lookup yields CDR1 SGDLS and CDR2 YYNGEE. The CDR3 DNA reads as TGTGCCAGCGGGGACAGGGCAAAACATGAGCAGTTCTTC. It codes for CASGDRAKHEQFF.

V gene TRBV19 combines with J gene TRBJ1-5, with TRBD1 matching over 9 bases. V shed 11 bases and J 5 bases; nucleotides not matched to a gene: 7. This CDR3 has 13 residues. Germline lookup yields CDR1 LNHDA and CDR2 SQIVND (reference sequence). The CDR3 DNA sequence: TGTGCCGGGGGGGGACAGGGACATCAGCCCCAGCATTTT. Translated: CAGGGQGHQPQHF.

J is TRBJ2-1 and V is TRBV3-1 (or the pseudogene TRBV3-2); a weak D match, TRBD2 (5 bases). The CDR3 runs 14 residues. Germline V CDR1 and CDR2: LGHDT, YNNKEL (reference sequence). Trimming removed 1 base from V and 2 bases from J, with 6 bases in between. The CDR3 region has the DNA TGTGCCAGCAGCCAAGGAGGGACCTACAATGAGCAGTTCTTC. Amino acid sequence: CASSQGGTYNEQFF.

This chain links TRBV6-6 with TRBJ2-5, with 10 bases identical to TRBD2. Germline trimming cut 7 bases from V and 2 bases from J; bases unmatched to any gene: 4. This CDR3 has 14 amino acids. The V gene's germline CDR1 is MNHNY and CDR2 SVGAGI (reference sequence). The CDR3 sequence: CASIFSGRQETQYF. The CDR3 region has the DNA TGTGCCAGCATTTTTAGCGGGAGGCAAGAGACCCAGTACTTC.

The chain employs TRBV3-1 (or the pseudogene TRBV3-2) and TRBJ2-2; 10 bases line up with TRBD1. The germline V gene encodes CDR1 LGHDT and CDR2 YNNKEL (reference sequence). The CDR3 has 18 residues. V dropped 0 bases and J dropped 6; count of bases not matched to a gene: 10. CDR3 coding DNA: TGTGCCAGCAGCCAAGATCCAAGGACAGGGGGAAGGTCCGGGGAGCTGTTTTTT. It codes for CASSQDPRTGGRSGELFF.

This clone came up once. The chain employs TRBV5-4 and TRBJ2-7; TRBD1 is a possible D gene (5 bases). Trimming pared 3 bases from V and 2 bases from J, leaving 12 bases between. Germline CDR1 is SGHNT and CDR2 is YYREEE (reference sequence). This CDR3 comprises 14 residues. The CDR3 loop is CASSSQGYTYEQYF. The CDR3 DNA follows: TGTGCCAGCAGCTCGCAGGGTTACACCTACGAGCAGTACTTC.

The V call is TRBV3-1 (or the pseudogene TRBV3-2), the J call TRBJ2-7; no clear D. Deletions cut 2 bases from V and 7 bases from J, with 6 bases between. Germline V gene data show CDR1 as LGHDT and CDR2 as YNNKEL (reference sequence). This CDR3 contains 11 residues. CDR3 in DNA: TGTGCCAGCAGCCAACGAGCGGAGCAGTACTTC. Translation gives CASSQRAEQYF.

This clone has just one count. This CDR3 is CASSIWAGPEAFF. Here the CDR3 DNA reads TGTGCCAGCAGCATTTGGGCCGGTCCTGAAGCTTTCTTT. This chain connects TRBV7-9 to TRBJ1-1, with D unclear. Trimming left V 5 bases short and J 6 bases short, with 13 bases between. CDR3 length: 13 residues. CDR1 SEHNR and CDR2 FQNEAQ come from the germline V gene (reference sequence).

V and J are TRBV7-2 and TRBJ2-5; 7 bases agree with TRBD2. The germline V gene has CDR1 SGHTA and CDR2 FQGNSA. This CDR3 is 14 amino acids long. V trimming: 3 bases; J trimming: 2 bases; junction bases outside the gene matches: 3. CDR3 loop: CASSFLGGQETQYF. DNA of the CDR3: TGTGCCAGCAGCTTCCTGGGGGGGCAAGAGACCCAGTACTTC.

The chain uses TRBV28 and TRBJ2-7; TRBD1 matches at 7 bases. The germline V gene has CDR1 MDHEN and CDR2 SYDVKM. The CDR3 runs to 15 residues. V lost 5 bases and J lost 3; bases outside the gene matches: 10. CDR3 protein: CASSTGTAIIYEQYF. In DNA form, the CDR3 reads TGTGCCAGCAGTACCGGGACAGCCATAATCTACGAGCAGTACTTC.

The chain uses TRBV15 and TRBJ1-2, with 8 positions matching TRBD1. Germline CDR1 reads LNHNV; CDR2 reads YYDKDF (reference sequence). This CDR3 contains 16 residues. V was pared by 6 bases and J by 5 bases, with 14 bases of the junction left unmatched. The chain's CDR3 is CATRRGDRPTIYGYTF. The CDR3 DNA follows: TGTGCCACCAGACGAGGGGACAGGCCAACTATTTATGGCTACACCTTC.

The chain joins TRBV6-6 to TRBJ1-4, with 9 bases fitting TRBD1. The CDR3 is 15 amino acids. Germline loops: CDR1 MNHNY, CDR2 SVGAGI (reference sequence). With V trimmed by 2 bases and J by 8 bases, 6 bases remained unmatched. The CDR3 nucleotides are TGTGCCAGCAGTTACCTCACAGGGGGCGGGGAAAAACTGTTTTTT. Protein sequence: CASSYLTGGGEKLFF.

The chain carries TRBV18 and TRBJ2-5; 10 nucleotides align to TRBD2. This CDR3 spans 17 amino acids. Germline V CDR1 and CDR2: KGHSH, LQKENI. V trimming: 1 base; J trimming: 5 bases; junction bases outside the gene matches: 10. DNA for the CDR3: TGTGCCAGCTCACCACTTGTCGCTAGCGGGAGTGTGGAGACCCAGTACTTC. As protein: CASSPLVASGSVETQYF.

V and J are TRBV7-2 and TRBJ1-3; D is unresolved. V lost 4 bases and J 1 base, leaving 8 bases between the germline ends. This CDR3 has 14 residues. Germline assignment: CDR1 SGHTA and CDR2 FQGNSA. The CDR3 sequence is CASSSQVSGNTIYF. The CDR3 DNA follows: TGTGCCAGCAGCTCTCAGGTGTCTGGAAACACCATATATTTT. The variable domain in full, with the rest retrieved from reference TRBV7-2 and TRBJ1-3, is GAGVSQSPSNKVTEKGKDVELRCDPISGHTALYWYRQSLGQGLEFLIYFQGNSAPDKSGLPSDRFSAERTGGSVSTLTIQRTQQEDSAVYLCASSSQVSGNTIYFGEGSWLTVV.

The J gene is TRBJ1-1, the V gene TRBV12-3 or TRBV12-4, with 9 bases matching TRBD1. The trim removed 3 bases at V and 8 bases at J, leaving 1 base unmatched. The CDR3 consists of 12 residues. CDR3 protein: CASSFGQGEAFF. The CDR3 region has the DNA TGTGCCAGCAGTTTCGGACAGGGGGAAGCTTTCTTT.

The chain combines TRBV6-5 with TRBJ2-2; possibly TRBD2 for D (6 bases). Trimming shortened V by 0 bases and J by 7 bases, and 12 bases separated the two germline ends. In germline, CDR1 is MNHEY, CDR2 SVGAGI. The CDR3 runs 15 residues. The CDR3 sequence: CASSYSTRGGGELFF. CDR3 nucleotides: TGTGCCAGCAGTTACTCGACGAGGGGAGGCGGGGAGCTGTTTTTT.

V is TRBV4-3 and J is TRBJ2-1; 12 bases match TRBD2. CDR3 length: 16 residues. With 0 bases clipped from V and 3 bases from J, the junction kept 0 bases outside the gene matches. Looked up from germline, CDR1 is LGHNA and CDR2 is YSLEER. CDR3 region: CASSQELAGGYNEQFF. The CDR3 DNA sequence: TGCGCCAGCAGCCAAGAACTAGCGGGGGGCTACAATGAGCAGTTCTTC.

This clone was seen once. The chain employs TRBV6-5 and TRBJ1-2; D is perhaps TRBD1 (5 bases). The V and J ends lost 4 bases and 6 bases respectively, with 6 bases between them. Germline V gene data show CDR1 as MNHEY and CDR2 as SVGAGI. The CDR3 is 11 residues long. The CDR3 DNA reads as TGTGCCAGCAGTTCCAGGGATGGCTACACCTTC. Translating gives CASSSRDGYTF.

The J gene is TRBJ2-1, the V gene TRBV7-9; tentative D call: TRBD2 (6 bases). V was trimmed by 1 base and J by 2 bases, leaving 9 bases between them. Germline CDR1 reads SEHNR; CDR2 reads FQNEAQ (reference sequence). The CDR3 loop spans 15 amino acids. The CDR3 sequence: CASSLVGGPYNEQFF. The CDR3 coding sequence is TGTGCCAGCAGCTTAGTGGGGGGACCCTACAATGAGCAGTTCTTC.

The CDR3 here is CASSLEGQRNYGYTF. CDR3 DNA sequence: TGTGCCAGCAGCTTAGAGGGACAGAGAAACTATGGCTACACCTTC. J is TRBJ1-2 and V is TRBV7-9; the match to TRBD1 covers 7 bases. The CDR3 has 15 amino acids. Trimming at V came to 1 base and at J to 2 bases, leaving 4 bases not matched to a gene. Germline assignment: CDR1 SEHNR and CDR2 FQNEAQ (reference sequence).

This chain links TRBV5-1 with TRBJ2-7, with 12 positions matching TRBD1. After removal of 3 bases from V and 5 bases from J, the junction contained 6 bases not matched to a gene. This CDR3 is built from 15 residues. Per germline, CDR1 SGHRS and CDR2 YFSETQ. CDR3 loop: CASSSGQGAVDEQYF. CDR3 DNA: TGCGCCAGCAGCTCGGGACAGGGGGCAGTCGACGAGCAGTACTTC.